This T cell receptor beta chain came from a study of blood T cell repertoires in COVID-19. The table came from immunoSEQ multiplex PCR; TCRdb's copy has only in-frame clones and leaves some out. The sample has fewer than 150,000 clones, around nine tenths seen once. The length of the CDR3 is 16 residues. Germline V lookup: CDR1 LGHNA, CDR2 YSLEER. With 0 bases clipped from V and 3 bases from J, the junction kept 7 bases outside the gene matches. The receptor was derived from a middle-aged woman with acute or convalescent COVID-19. The gene calls are TRBV4-3 and TRBJ2-7; 8 positions match TRBD1. Sequenced input: peripheral blood. The CDR3 region has the DNA TGCGCCAGCAGCCAAGATAGGCGACAGGGGTTCTACGAGCAGTACTTC. Amino acids: CASSQDRRQGFYEQYF.